These T cell receptor beta chains were read from a single sample in a study of blood T cell repertoires in COVID-19. Clones were read by immunoSEQ multiplex PCR, and TCRdb kept only the in-frame ones, dropping some. The sample consists of 200,000 to 250,000 clones, 80% to 90% of them appearing once. Input material: peripheral blood. These receptor sequences come from an elderly man with acute or convalescent COVID-19. Each CDR3 is given with its conserved first and last residue. A D gene is named only where the DNA matches it firmly. A row's size may be missing; if present it is once, few, many or a size class.

V gene	D gene	clone size	J gene	CDR3 DNA	CDR3 protein
TRBV5-1	NA	NA	TRBJ2-1	TGCGCCAGCAGCCTGAGCGGATCCTCCTACAATGAGCAGTTCTTC	CASSLSGSSYNEQFF
TRBV25-1	NA	NA	TRBJ1-6	TGTGCCAGCACCCATGGAGTAAATTCACCCCTCCACTTT	CASTHGVNSPLHF
TRBV7-9	NA	NA	TRBJ1-2	TGTGCCAGCAGGAGGGAGACTAACTATGGCTACACCTTC	CASRRETNYGYTF
TRBV7-2	TRBD2	NA	TRBJ2-3	TGTGCCAGCAGCTTAAGCCTAGCGGGGGCAGATACGCAGTATTTT	CASSLSLAGADTQYF
TRBV11-3	TRBD2	NA	TRBJ2-2	TGTGCCATTAAGCTCGGGACTAGCGGGAGGGCCGGCACCGGGGAGCTGTTTTTT	CAIKLGTSGRAGTGELFF
TRBV28	TRBD2	once	TRBJ2-1	TGTGCCAGCAGGGAGACTAGCGGATCATACAATGAGCAGTTCTTC	CASRETSGSYNEQFF
TRBV7-9	TRBD2	NA	TRBJ2-3	TGTGCCAGCAGCTGGACTAGCGGGAGTGACCAGGATACGCAGTATTTT	CASSWTSGSDQDTQYF
TRBV4-2	NA	NA	TRBJ2-2	TGTGCCAGCAGCCAAGACGAGGTCCCCACCGGGGAGCTGTTTTTT	CASSQDEVPTGELFF
TRBV6-6	NA	NA	TRBJ1-4	TGTGCCAGCAGTCGCGGGGGGACTAATGAAAAACTGTTTTTT	CASSRGGTNEKLFF
TRBV4-3	NA	NA	TRBJ1-1	TGCGCCAGCAGCCAAGACCAGGGATCCACTGAAGCTTTCTTT	CASSQDQGSTEAFF
TRBV5-5	NA	once	TRBJ2-5	TGTGCCAGCATCTATGATTTAGGCAGGGGAGAGACCCAGTACTTC	CASIYDLGRGETQYF
TRBV6-1	NA	NA	TRBJ2-7	TGTGCCAGCAGTGATCGGGTGACCGAGCAGTACTTC	CASSDRVTEQYF
TRBV6-6	NA	NA	TRBJ1-4	TGTGCCAGCAGTCATGGGGTATTTGACAGCAATCCTTTTAGTAATGAAAAACTGTTTTTT	CASSHGVFDSNPFSNEKLFF
TRBV14	TRBD1	NA	TRBJ1-2	TGTGCCAGCAGCCAACCTGGACAGGGCGGGGGCTACACCTTC	CASSQPGQGGGYTF
TRBV30	NA	once	TRBJ2-3	TGTGCCTGGAGTCGGCAGGCGGATACGCAGTATTTT	CAWSRQADTQYF
TRBV7-9	NA	NA	TRBJ2-5	TGTGCCAGCAGCCACGACAGAGAGACCCAGTACTTC	CASSHDRETQYF
TRBV10-3	TRBD1	NA	TRBJ1-1	TGTGCCATCAGTGGAGGGACAGGGGTCACTGAAGCTTTCTTT	CAISGGTGVTEAFF
TRBV10-2	NA	NA	TRBJ2-1	TGCGCCAGCAGGGGATCCAACAGGGACCTGGGATACAATGAGCAGTTCTTC	CASRGSNRDLGYNEQFF
TRBV19	TRBD2	NA	TRBJ2-1	TGTGCCAGTCGGACTAGCGGTCACAATGAGCAGTTCTTC	CASRTSGHNEQFF
TRBV7-9	NA	NA	TRBJ1-5	TGTGCCAGCAGTTCAGACCCGCCGGGGCAGCCCCAGCATTTT	CASSSDPPGQPQHF
TRBV10-1	TRBD1	NA	TRBJ1-2	TGCGCCAGCAGTGAATCCGGGACAGGGGTTGGCTACACCTTC	CASSESGTGVGYTF
TRBV20-1	TRBD1	NA	TRBJ1-5	TGCAGTGCTAGTCCCGGGACAGGGCTTCGCAATCAGCCCCAGCATTTT	CSASPGTGLRNQPQHF
TRBV11-2	TRBD2	once	TRBJ2-3	TGTGCCAGCAGCTTAGAGGTTGGCGGGAGGTCCACAGATACGCAGTATTTT	CASSLEVGGRSTDTQYF
TRBV7-2	TRBD1	NA	TRBJ1-6	TGTGCCAGCAGCTTAGTTGGACAGGGTAGTTCACCCCTCCACTTT	CASSLVGQGSSPLHF
TRBV27	NA	NA	TRBJ1-1	TGTGCCAGCAGTTTACTCACGGGGGGAGTGAACACTGAAGCTTTCTTT	CASSLLTGGVNTEAFF
TRBV5-1	TRBD2	NA	TRBJ2-7	TGCGCCAGCAGCTTGGTTAGCGGGAACTCCTACGAGCAGTACTTC	CASSLVSGNSYEQYF
TRBV5-1	NA	NA	TRBJ2-1	TGCGCCAGCAGCTTGGGGCCAGACAATGAGCAGTTCTTC	CASSLGPDNEQFF
TRBV10-1	TRBD1	NA	TRBJ2-7	TGCGCCAGCAGTGGAAGTTTGACAGGGAGCTACTACGAGCAGTACTTC	CASSGSLTGSYYEQYF
TRBV28	TRBD2	NA	TRBJ2-3	TGTGCCAGCAGGGTCAGACTAGCAACAGATACGCAGTATTTT	CASRVRLATDTQYF
TRBV7-7	NA	NA	TRBJ2-5	TGTGCCAGCAGCAAAGTTGGCGGTAAAGAGACCCAGTACTTC	CASSKVGGKETQYF